These 5 T cell receptor beta chains were all obtained from the same sample, sequenced in a study of early T cells in non-severe SARS-CoV-2 infection (dated by TCRdb to the early 2020s). The library was generated by 5' RACE. Sequencing took place on a NextSeq 500. TCRdb's own reprocessing of the public reads used fastp at Q25 and MiXCR and kept productive beta chains. Under each unique CDR3 protein, matching rows form one entry showing the most common genes and DNA. In this sample the table shows some 58,000 distinct CDR3 sequences, 13% of which occur a single time. Jointly, the top ten make up 4% to 5% of the sample. Sequencing was performed on whole blood. Every receptor here comes from an adult who was a healthcare worker with PCR-confirmed SARS-CoV-2 infection or an uninfected control (not recorded which).

A word on this clonotype: A much larger clone sits a single nucleotide away, making a read error possible. In DNA, the CDR3 is TGTGCCAGCAGTAACCCCAACGTCCGGATTGAGCAGTTCTTC. Protein product: CASSNPNVRIEQFF. The rearrangement joins TRBV2 to TRBJ2-1; D unclear. The CDR3 is 14 residues long. V was cut by 5 bases and J by 9 bases, with 17 bases left in between. Germline V gene sequence: CDR1 SNHLY, CDR2 FYNNEI.

This chain uses TRBV11-2 with TRBJ2-7, with 9 bases that match TRBD2. The CDR3 consists of 16 residues. Germline values: CDR1 SGHAT, CDR2 FQNNGV. The J segment lost 0 bases and the V segment lost 1 base, leaving 4 bases of the junction unmatched. For the CDR3, the DNA is TGTGCCAGCAGCTTAGTTCGTAGCGGGGGCTCCTACGAGCAGTACTTC. Its translation is CASSLVRSGGSYEQYF.

The chain employs TRBV29-1 and TRBJ1-2, with D unresolved. The CDR3 extends over 15 amino acids. Trimming removed 2 bases from V and 4 bases from J, with 17 bases in between. Germline V gene data show CDR1 as SQVTM and CDR2 as ANQGSEA. The CDR3 here is CSVELRESGPYGYTF. CDR3 DNA: TGCAGCGTTGAATTGAGGGAATCGGGTCCCTATGGCTACACCTTC.

This clonotype was recorded many times. The chain has TRBV2 and TRBJ1-1; D ambiguous. This CDR3 has 14 residues. The germline V and J ends were trimmed by 1 base and 0 bases, with 6 bases remaining between them. Germline V gene lookup returns CDR1 SNHLY and CDR2 FYNNEI. The CDR3 loop reads CASSEDSVNTEAFF. DNA for the CDR3: TGTGCCAGCAGTGAAGACAGCGTGAACACTGAAGCTTTCTTT.

This clonotype was detected ten times or more. The CDR3 DNA reads TGTGCCAGCAGCCACCTCCTGCAGGAGCCACCTAGCACAGATACGCAGTATTTT. Translating it yields CASSHLLQEPPSTDTQYF. The J gene is TRBJ2-3, the V gene TRBV12-3 or TRBV12-4; D ambiguous. The ends were cut back, 6 bases at V and 0 bases at J, with 22 bases in the middle. The CDR3 runs 18 residues.